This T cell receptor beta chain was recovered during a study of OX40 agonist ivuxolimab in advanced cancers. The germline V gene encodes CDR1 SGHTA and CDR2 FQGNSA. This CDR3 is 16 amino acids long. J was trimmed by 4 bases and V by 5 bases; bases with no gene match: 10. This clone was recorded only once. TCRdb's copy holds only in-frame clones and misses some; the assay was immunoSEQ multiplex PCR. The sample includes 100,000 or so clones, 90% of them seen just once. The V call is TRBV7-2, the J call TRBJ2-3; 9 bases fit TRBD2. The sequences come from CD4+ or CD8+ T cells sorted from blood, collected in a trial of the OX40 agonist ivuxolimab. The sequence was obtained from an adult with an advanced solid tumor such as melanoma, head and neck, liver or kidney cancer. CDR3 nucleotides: TGTGCCAGCAGCCCGGATAGCGGGAGAGCCGCAGATACGCAGTATTTT. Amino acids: CASSPDSGRAADTQYF. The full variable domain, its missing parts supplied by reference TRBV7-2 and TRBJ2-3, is GAGVSQSPSNKVTEKGKDVELRCDPISGHTALYWYRQSLGQGLEFLIYFQGNSAPDKSGLPSDRFSAERTGGSVSTLTIQRTQQEDSAVYLCASSPDSGRAADTQYFGPGTRLTVL.